One and the same sample provided the 3 T cell receptor beta chains below, sequenced in a study of a mutant IDH1 vaccine in newly diagnosed glioma. Time point indicated: week 35, safety follow-up. Doses consisted of 300 ug of mutant IDH1 20-mer peptide each, paired with topical imiquimod. These TCRs' antigens remain unknown. Assay: immunoSEQ multiplex PCR; the TCRdb copy retains only in-frame clones and omits some. The sample includes more than 35,000 clones, 81% seen only once; the top ten take 4.7%. This specimen was PBMCs, taken from a glioma patient whose treatment included an IDH1 peptide vaccine. Receptors were obtained from a woman aged 40 to 49 with glioma. Some clones in this sample may be carry-over from other donors' samples.

This chain connects TRBV5-1 to TRBJ2-7, with TRBD1 as a possible D gene (6 bases). Germline CDR1 reads SGHRS; CDR2 reads YFSETQ. The CDR3 contains 15 residues. V gave up 0 bases and J gave up 5 bases, with 15 bases separating them. The CDR3 bases are TGCGCCAGCAGCTTGGCCGGCGCACAGGGTCACGAGCAGTACTTC. It specifies CASSLAGAQGHEQYF.

The chain combines TRBV4-2 with TRBJ1-2; D unresolved. Germline-derived CDR1 and CDR2 are LGHNA and YNFKEQ. CDR3 length: 14 amino acids. Trimming stripped 0 bases from V and 8 bases from J, with 13 bases between. CDR3 sequence: CASSQEVKGFGYTF. The CDR3 DNA sequence: TGTGCCAGCAGCCAAGAAGTAAAGGGCTTCGGCTACACCTTC.

V and J are TRBV6-4 and TRBJ2-1; TRBD1 aligns across 7 bases. V shed 1 base, J shed 14 bases, and the junction held 5 bases outside the gene matches. CDR3 length equals 12 residues. Germline V gene data show CDR1 as MRHNA and CDR2 as SNTAGT. CDR3: CASSDFTGEKFF. In nucleotides, the CDR3 is TGTGCCAGCAGTGACTTTACAGGGGAGAAGTTCTTC.